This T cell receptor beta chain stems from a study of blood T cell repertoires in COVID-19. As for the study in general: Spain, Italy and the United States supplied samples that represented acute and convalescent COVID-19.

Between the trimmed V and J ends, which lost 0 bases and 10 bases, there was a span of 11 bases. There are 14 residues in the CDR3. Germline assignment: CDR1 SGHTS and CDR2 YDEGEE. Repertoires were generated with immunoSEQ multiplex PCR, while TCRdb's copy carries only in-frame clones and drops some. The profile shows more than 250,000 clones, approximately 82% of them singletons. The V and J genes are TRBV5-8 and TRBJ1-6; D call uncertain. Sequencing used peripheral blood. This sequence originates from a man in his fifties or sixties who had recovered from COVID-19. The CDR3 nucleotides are TGTGCCAGCAGCTTGGGAGGGCCAGAATCACCCCTCCACTTT. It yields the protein CASSLGGPESPLHF.